The entry below gives a single TCR beta chain sequence along with its context. Its antigen remains unknown. Within the sample, other DNA sequences also encode this same CDR3. This record comes from a study of beta chain features in type 1 diabetes. Findings and limits, study-wide: HLA effects on TCRB rearrangement stayed unresolved here. Among patients with Type 1 diabetes, TCRB CDR3s were moderately but significantly shorter in every one of the four CD4+ subsets. PCR may have favored shorter templates equally in patients and controls.

Investigators reverse transcribed all isolated RNA, so they sequenced expressed TCRB transcripts. The repertoire was sequenced with immunoSEQ multiplex PCR; TCRdb's copy has only in-frame clones and lacks some. The sample holds hundreds of thousands of clones, around an eighth seen once. Germline assignment: CDR1 SGHTA and CDR2 FQGNSA. The germline V and J ends were trimmed by 2 bases and 1 base, with 5 bases remaining between them. The CDR3 has 13 residues. The sample comprised naive CD4+ T cells from blood. This receptor was identified in a man between 18 and 29 years old with type 1 diabetes. The chain carries TRBV7-2 and TRBJ1-1; D possibly corresponds to TRBD1 (5 bases). In DNA, the CDR3 is TGTGCCAGCAGCTTACAGGGGAACACTGAAGCTTTCTTT. This sequence encodes CASSLQGNTEAFF. Full variable domain (rest looked up from reference TRBV7-2 and TRBJ1-1): GAGVSQSPSNKVTEKGKDVELRCDPISGHTALYWYRQSLGQGLEFLIYFQGNSAPDKSGLPSDRFSAERTGGSVSTLTIQRTQQEDSAVYLCASSLQGNTEAFFGQGTRLTVV.